This TCR beta chain was recovered during a study of shared clonotypes between healthy human individuals. In the study overall: CD4 naive and memory got three plates each, CD8 naive two, CD8 memory one. General study results and limits: Clonotype sharing among the donors was expected to vary with sequencing depth. Lower generation probabilities were found for non-shared clonotypes than for those shared by all four donors.

Genomic DNA of each subset was evenly split across several immunoSEQ plates. TCRdb's copy holds only in-frame clones and misses some; the assay was immunoSEQ multiplex PCR. The data contain about 2,100,000 clones, 90% to 95% of them singletons. The ends were cut back, 2 bases at V and 4 bases at J, with 12 bases in the middle. Germline V gives CDR1 LNHDA, CDR2 SQIVND (reference sequence). This CDR3 is 14 amino acids long. This clone was counted once. Its antigen is not identified. Naive CD8 cells lacked CD45RO and underwent positive selection for CCR7, leaving out terminally differentiated effector memory CD45RA+ cells.

The TCR originated in a man between 18 and 35 years old in good health. Some clones in this sample may be carry-over from other donors' samples. The V gene is TRBV19, the J gene TRBJ2-7, with D unclear. The sample taken for sequencing was naive CD8+ T cells from PBMCs. The CDR3 DNA reads as TGTGCCAGTAGTATAACGGTATCCCATTACGAGCAGTACTTC. This sequence encodes CASSITVSHYEQYF.